Below, one T cell receptor (beta chain) is given with its context. As processed by the authors: Estimation of nucleated cell counts relied on the amplification of reference gene primers. Some clones are missing from TCRdb's copy, which holds only in-frame ones; the method was immunoSEQ multiplex PCR. The DNA gave D and trimming, while V, J and clone size come from that table. Of more than 150,000 clones in the sample, more than 60% were seen once. The sample is drawn from a study of blood T cell repertoires in COVID-19. Study overall: Both acute and convalescent COVID-19 samples were obtained from the United States, Italy and Spain. Nucleic acid was either cDNA or gDNA, and it came from T cells, B-cell-depleted T cells, or PBMCs.

V shed 0 bases and J shed 10 bases, with 14 bases lying between them. Germline V lookup: CDR1 SGHDT, CDR2 YYEEEE. The CDR3 is made up of 14 amino acids. The V call is TRBV5-6, the J call TRBJ2-1; possibly TRBD2 for D (5 bases). The receptor's source is a man between 50 and 59 years old who had recovered from COVID-19. The sequenced sample consisted of peripheral blood. The CDR3 loop reads CASSLDYLSGEQFF. For the CDR3, the DNA is TGTGCCAGCAGCTTGGATTACCTGAGCGGAGAGCAGTTCTTC. The variable domain in full, with the rest retrieved from reference TRBV5-6 and TRBJ2-1, is DAGVTQSPTHLIKTRGQQVTLRCSPKSGHDTVSWYQQALGQGPQFIFQYYEEEERQRGNFPDRFSGHQFPNYSSELNVNALLLGDSALYLCASSLDYLSGEQFFGPGTRLTVL.